The next 3 T cell receptor beta chains were all read from a single sample in a study of cytomegalovirus exposure and HLA in healthy donors. PCR amplification relied on 60 Vbeta primers (plus 13 Jbeta primers). The assay was immunoSEQ multiplex PCR, and TCRdb's table has in-frame clones only and misses some. The sample carries approximately 180,000 clones, under 85% recorded once. Input material: PBMCs. The receptors originated from a man younger than 35 in good health and CMV-seronegative.

The CDR3 nucleotides read TGTGCCAGCTCACCACGCAGGACAGGGGCTATGGATGAGAACACTGAAGCTTTCTTT. It translates to CASSPRRTGAMDENTEAFF. The J gene is TRBJ1-1, the V gene TRBV18, with 9 bases matching TRBD1. V was clipped by 1 base and J by 1 base; unmatched bases: 13. Looked up from germline, CDR1 is KGHSH and CDR2 is LQKENI. The CDR3 length is 19 residues.

The J gene is TRBJ2-3, the V gene TRBV5-1; 8 bases are shared with TRBD2. Looked up from germline, CDR1 is SGHRS and CDR2 is YFSETQ. V shed 4 bases, J shed 2 bases, and the junction held 18 bases outside the gene matches. This CDR3 contains 19 residues. The CDR3 here is CASSRRGVVVAGNTDTQYF. Written as DNA, the CDR3 is TGCGCCAGCAGCCGGAGGGGGGTTGTAGTAGCGGGGAACACAGATACGCAGTATTTT.

This chain connects TRBV6-6 to TRBJ2-7; the match to TRBD1 covers 7 bases. The V gene's germline CDR1 is MNHNY and CDR2 SVGAGI (reference sequence). The junction had 13 bases not matched to a gene; V was cut back by 6 bases and J by 2 bases. This CDR3 is 16 amino acids long. CDR3 sequence (DNA): TGTGCCAGCAGGCCCCCCCCTCTACAGGGGCCCTACGAGCAGTACTTC. Translating it yields CASRPPPLQGPYEQYF.